Described below is a single T cell receptor beta chain sequence and its context. The sample belongs to a study of blood T cell repertoires in COVID-19. About the study: Sites across the United States, Italy and Spain contributed samples from acute and convalescent COVID-19.

Repertoires were generated with immunoSEQ multiplex PCR, while TCRdb's copy carries only in-frame clones and drops some. Here the sample spans approximately 220,000 clones, roughly 84% being singletons. The CDR3 contains 14 residues. Trimming at V came to 7 bases and at J to 7 bases, leaving 4 bases not matched to a gene. CDR1 MDHEN and CDR2 SYDVKM come from the germline V gene. V is TRBV28 and J is TRBJ1-4; 12 positions match TRBD1. Sequences were obtained from peripheral blood. This sequence was found in a woman under 40 who had recovered from COVID-19. DNA of the CDR3: TGTGCCAGCATTAGGGACAGGGGGCCTGAAAAACTGTTTTTT. Its protein is CASIRDRGPEKLFF. Variable domain in full (rest from reference TRBV28 and TRBJ1-4): DVKVTQSSRYLVKRTGEKVFLECVQDMDHENMFWYRQDPGLGLRLIYFSYDVKMKEKGDIPEGYSVSREKKERFSLILESASTNQTSMYLCASIRDRGPEKLFFGSGTQLSVL.